This T cell receptor beta chain was documented in a study of blood T cell repertoires in COVID-19 (dated by TCRdb to about 2020). About the study as a whole: Samples covering the acute and convalescent phases of COVID-19 were provided by collaborators in the United States, Italy and Spain. The material from the prospective study consisted of cDNA or gDNA derived from T cells, B-cell-depleted T cells, or PBMCs. The dataset comprised deeply sampled blood TCRbeta repertoires from subjects exposed to, actively infected with, or recovered from COVID-19. The repertoires were made available in a free public database intended to serve as a resource for research on the immune response to SARS-CoV-2. The samples were drawn from the first 160 participants of the ongoing ImmuneRACE study and from roughly 1,300 subjects provided by 6 global collaborators. Sample metadata almost always included a de-identified subject ID, COVID-19 status, age in years and sex. HLA class I and class II types, where available, came from metadata supplied by the sample provider rather than from assay-based typing. General conclusions and limits of the study: Clinical and demographic metadata were provided uncurated, with the amount varying by source and participant.

The immunoSEQ Assay, a bias-controlled multiplex PCR, was used to amplify TCRbeta CDR3 regions from genomic DNA. The study's processing was this. The number of nucleated cells in each sample was estimated from the amplification of reference gene primers within the assay. To quantify the absolute abundance of each unique TCRbeta CDR3 rearrangement, sequence reads were collapsed and filtered. For each sample, productive Simpson clonality was calculated as the square root of Simpson's diversity index over productive rearrangements. TCRdb's version of the immuneACCESS table is confined to in-frame rearrangements and falls short of the full clone set. An unresolved V gene accounts for under half of the shortfall where checked; the remainder is of unknown origin. V and J calls and clone size are those listed in that table; D and trimming were worked out from the DNA. A total of around 56,000 clones appear in this sample, roughly 86% of them only once. The ten largest make up about 6.3% of the sample.

Deletion took 0 bases off V and 4 bases off J, with a span of 17 bases between the germline ends. Per the germline V gene, SGHRS is the CDR1 and YFSETQ is the CDR2. The CDR3 goes from the cysteine to the phenylalanine over 17 residues. Left in the record is the CDR3 DNA by itself, 51 bases read in frame from the first base. About this clone: Its antigen is not yet known. Base qualities were left out, and no much larger clone turns up one base away.

The collaborating institutions used their own protocols to collect whole blood in K2EDTA tubes. For TCRbeta analysis, collaborators shipped samples in one of three forms: frozen whole blood, isolated PBMCs, or DNA extracted from either of those sample types. This TCR came from a man in his 60s with active or convalescent COVID-19. The chain joins TRBV5-1 to TRBJ1-5; 5 matching bases give a weak D call of TRBD1. The sequenced sample was peripheral blood. The bases are TGCGCCAGCAGCTTGGGTATTGGGGGACTTCGTAATCAGCCCCAGCATTTT. The encoded protein is CASSLGIGGLRNQPQHF.